The 20 T cell receptor beta chains below come from one sample, sequenced in a study of blood T cell repertoires in COVID-19. Profiled with immunoSEQ multiplex PCR; TCRdb holds only in-frame clones, not every one. The sample contains some 190,000 clones, under 90% of which appear only once. Material: peripheral blood. The receptor set was obtained from a woman of 80 years or more with active or convalescent COVID-19.

The gene calls are TRBV7-6 and TRBJ2-2; 7 bases agree with TRBD2. Unmatched junction bases numbered 9, after V lost 8 bases and J lost 3 bases. This CDR3 region has 15 residues. The germline gives CDR1 SGHVS, CDR2 FNYEAQ. This CDR3 reads CASRRLAGYTGELFF. The CDR3 coding sequence is TGTGCCAGCCGTCGACTAGCAGGATACACCGGGGAGCTGTTTTTT.

The sample holds one count of this clone. CDR3 sequence (DNA): TGTGCCAGCAGCGTGGACACAGATAATTCACCCCTCCACTTT. Translation gives CASSVDTDNSPLHF. The gene calls are TRBV5-6 and TRBJ1-6; D possibly corresponds to TRBD1 (5 bases). CDR1 is SGHDT and CDR2 is YYEEEE in the germline V gene. CDR3 length: 14 residues. V lost 4 bases and J 5 bases, leaving 10 bases between the germline ends.

J is TRBJ1-1 and V is TRBV28, with 9 bases identical to TRBD1. There are 14 residues in the CDR3. Germline values: CDR1 MDHEN, CDR2 SYDVKM. With 7 bases clipped from V and 3 bases from J, the junction kept 6 bases outside the gene matches. Here the CDR3 reads CASTWTGADTEAFF. DNA of the CDR3: TGTGCCAGCACCTGGACAGGGGCGGACACTGAAGCTTTCTTT.

The V gene is TRBV7-3, the J gene TRBJ2-7; perhaps TRBD2 as D (6 bases). The CDR3 runs 15 residues. Per the germline V gene, CDR1 is SGHTA and CDR2 is FQGTGA. V lost 2 bases to trimming and J lost 0 bases, with 11 bases between them. CDR3 coding DNA: TGTGCCAGCAGCTTAGGAACTAGCCGCTCCTACGAGCAGTACTTC. Protein: CASSLGTSRSYEQYF. Using reference TRBV7-3 and TRBJ2-7 for the parts outside the CDR3, the full variable domain is GAGVSQTPSNKVTEKGKYVELRCDPISGHTALYWYRQSLGQGPEFLIYFQGTGAADDSGLPNDRFFAVRPEGSVSTLKIQRTERGDSAVYLCASSLGTSRSYEQYFGPGTRLTVT.

CDR3 amino acids: CASSQGAGQRGYTF. DNA for the CDR3: TGTGCCAGCAGCCAAGGAGCAGGGCAGAGGGGCTACACCTTC. The V call is TRBV3-1 (or the pseudogene TRBV3-2), the J call TRBJ1-2, with D possibly TRBD1 on 5 matching bases. The CDR3 runs to 14 residues. V lost 1 base and J lost 8, with 14 bases in between. Germline V gene sequence: CDR1 LGHDT, CDR2 YNNKEL (reference sequence).

V gene TRBV2 combines with J gene TRBJ2-1; 11 nucleotides line up with TRBD1. This CDR3 is 14 amino acids long. Germline values: CDR1 SNHLY, CDR2 FYNNEI. V lost 7 bases to trimming and J lost 5 bases; unmatched junction nucleotides: 4. The CDR3 protein is CASNGQGANNEQFF. The DNA for the CDR3 is TGTGCCAGCAACGGACAGGGGGCCAACAATGAGCAGTTCTTC.

V is TRBV6-6 and J is TRBJ2-2; D call uncertain. The germline V and J ends were trimmed by 7 bases and 5 bases, with 8 bases remaining between them. This CDR3 region has 12 residues. Looked up from germline, CDR1 is MNHNY and CDR2 is SVGAGI (reference sequence). Here the CDR3 reads CASTLYTGELFF. In DNA, the CDR3 is TGTGCCAGCACCCTGTATACCGGGGAGCTGTTTTTT.

This chain uses TRBV7-2 with TRBJ2-3, with 16 bases identical to TRBD2. CDR1 and CDR2 from the germline V gene are SGHTA and FQGNSA. The CDR3 sequence is 18 residues long. The junction had 10 bases not matched to a gene; V was cut back by 4 bases and J by 6 bases. CDR3 region: CASSSPGLAGGFRDTQYF. The CDR3 DNA sequence: TGTGCCAGCAGCTCCCCGGGACTAGCGGGAGGGTTTAGGGATACGCAGTATTTT.

As regards this clone: The junction shows a germline mismatch at one end, possibly a read error. This chain uses TRBV24-1 with TRBJ2-3; 10 bases match TRBD2. CDR1 and CDR2 (germline): KGHDR, SFDVKD. The CDR3 spans 14 residues. CDR3 region: CAASGRAGTDTQYF. As DNA, the CDR3 is TGTGCCGCCAGCGGGAGGGCGGGCACAGATACGCAGTATTTT.

The chain employs TRBV29-1 and TRBJ2-5; 12 nucleotides match TRBD2. The germline CDR1 and CDR2 sequences are SQVTM and ANQGSEA. The CDR3 length is 14 residues. Trimming removed 2 bases from V and 7 bases from J; junction bases left unmatched: 5. The CDR3 sequence is CSVERSSGGGTQYF. For the CDR3, the DNA is TGCAGCGTTGAACGGTCTAGCGGGGGGGGGACCCAGTACTTC.

The V and J genes are TRBV5-8 and TRBJ2-2; unclear D gene. This CDR3 spans 14 amino acids. In germline, CDR1 is SGHTS, CDR2 YDEGEE. V was trimmed by 2 bases and J by 4 bases, leaving 9 bases between them. In DNA form, the CDR3 reads TGTGCCAGCAGCTTCACCATTAGCACCGGGGAGCTGTTTTTT. Protein sequence: CASSFTISTGELFF.

This chain links TRBV2 with TRBJ1-1; 7 nucleotides match TRBD1. Trimming at V came to 6 bases and at J to 1 base, leaving 2 bases not matched to a gene. The CDR3 spans 13 residues. The V gene's germline CDR1 is SNHLY and CDR2 FYNNEI. The CDR3 bases are TGTGCCAGCAGCGGACAGGCGAACACTGAAGCTTTCTTT. Its protein is CASSGQANTEAFF.

V usage is TRBV7-2 and J usage is TRBJ1-6; D is undetermined. V lost 1 base and J lost 9, with 16 bases in between. This CDR3 has 16 amino acids. Germline loops: CDR1 SGHTA, CDR2 FQGNSA. CDR3 coding DNA: TGTGCCAGCAGCTTAGGGCAGGCAGCTTTGAGTTCACCCCTCCACTTT. This gives the protein CASSLGQAALSSPLHF.

The chain has TRBV5-6 and TRBJ2-1, with 9 bases matching TRBD2. V trimming: 5 bases; J trimming: 5 bases; junction bases outside the gene matches: 11. Germline V gives CDR1 SGHDT, CDR2 YYEEEE. The CDR3 is made up of 16 amino acids. CDR3 residues: CASSSFTSGSHNEQFF. The CDR3 DNA sequence: TGTGCCAGCAGTTCCTTTACTAGCGGGTCCCACAATGAGCAGTTCTTC.

The chain employs TRBV30 and TRBJ2-1; 9 positions agree with TRBD2. J lost 7 bases, V lost 2 bases, and 12 bases had no gene match. In germline, CDR1 is GTSNPN, CDR2 SVGIG (reference sequence). This CDR3 has 16 residues. The CDR3 DNA is TGTGCCTGGAGTTTACTCACCGGGACTAGCAGTAATGAGCAGTTCTTC. The encoded protein is CAWSLLTGTSSNEQFF.

The rearrangement joins TRBV4-1 to TRBJ1-4, with a tentative D call TRBD1 (6 bases). This CDR3 is 16 amino acids long. Germline values: CDR1 MGHRA, CDR2 YSYEKL. Trimming removed 3 bases from V and 8 bases from J, with 19 bases in between. CDR3 amino acids: CASSQASTGLYEKLFF. The CDR3 coding sequence is TGCGCCAGCAGCCAGGCCTCCACAGGGCTATACGAAAAACTGTTTTTT.

This rearrangement joins TRBV9 to TRBJ1-5, with D uncertain. The CDR3 is 13 amino acids. Deletions cut 0 bases from V and 3 bases from J, with 4 bases between. Germline-derived CDR1 and CDR2 are SGDLS and YYNGEE. The CDR3 loop is CASSVDINQPQHF. The CDR3 bases are TGTGCCAGCAGCGTAGACATCAATCAGCCCCAGCATTTT.

This chain joins TRBV29-1 and TRBJ2-3; possible D gene TRBD2, 5 bases. The CDR3 runs to 13 residues. V was trimmed by 3 bases and J by 2 bases, leaving 9 bases between them. The germline CDR1 and CDR2 sequences are SQVTM and ANQGSEA. The CDR3 region is CSVDPDFTDTQYF. The CDR3 region has the DNA TGCAGCGTTGACCCGGACTTCACAGATACGCAGTATTTT.

This chain's CDR3 is CASSPSGGKSGYTF. The CDR3 DNA reads as TGCGCCAGCAGCCCTAGTGGGGGGAAATCTGGCTACACCTTC. This chain links TRBV5-1 with TRBJ1-2, with a weak D call TRBD1 (5 bases). The CDR3 is made up of 14 amino acids. V dropped 4 bases and J dropped 7 bases, with 17 bases sitting between them. Germline CDR1 reads SGHRS; CDR2 reads YFSETQ.

The CDR3 region is CASSWAGAGDYGYTF. The DNA of the CDR3 is TGTGCCAGCAGTTGGGCGGGGGCTGGCGACTATGGCTACACCTTC. V and J are TRBV6-5 and TRBJ1-2; possible D gene TRBD1, 6 bases. V lost 4 bases to trimming and J lost 3 bases, with 15 bases between them. The CDR3 totals 15 residues. Germline values: CDR1 MNHEY, CDR2 SVGAGI.